This TCR beta chain was profiled in a study of lymphopenia after photon versus proton radiotherapy. General observations from the study: After lymphocyte nadir, photon-treated repertoires showed oligoclonal expansion, especially CD8+ Temra. A bigger post-nadir fall in TCR diversity correlated inversely with survival time in deceased patients. Photon-treated patients lost naive T cells and TCR diversity; proton-treated stayed stable. Authors raise, but do not show, better survival with proton therapy.

The germline V gene encodes CDR1 LGHNT and CDR2 FRNRAP. This CDR3 is 11 amino acids long. V lost 6 bases to trimming and J lost 8 bases, with 10 bases between them. Concerning this clone: Its antigen remains unknown.

The repertoire was sequenced with immunoSEQ multiplex PCR; TCRdb's copy has only in-frame clones and lacks some. The table includes 25,000 to 30,000 clones, around nine tenths detected once. The chain uses TRBV12-5 and TRBJ1-1, with D hard to call. The clonotype originates from a woman aged 55 to 70 with cholangiocarcinoma. Some clones in this sample may be carry-over from other donors' samples. The sequences come from peripheral blood, collected from a patient treated with proton-based radiotherapy. The CDR3 DNA sequence: TGTGCTAGTGGGTCCCGGGAAGAAGCTTTCTTT. Encoded protein: CASGSREEAFF.